Listed below are T cell receptor beta chains from one sample, sequenced in a study of blood T cell repertoires in COVID-19. Profiling relied on immunoSEQ multiplex PCR, and the TCRdb table lists in-frame clones only, not all of them. Of roughly 120,000 clones detected, about three quarters appear once; the ten largest clones hold under 0.95%. Sequences were obtained from peripheral blood. All receptors derive from a human donor with acute or convalescent COVID-19. The donor label of this sample is uncertain. Each CDR3 is given with its conserved first and last residue. D genes are given only for firm matches. Clone size, where shown, is once, few, many, or a class for clones that have expanded.

V gene	J gene	D gene	clone size	CDR3 protein	CDR3 DNA
TRBV27	TRBJ1-4	.	.	CASSLDSSTNEKLFF	TGTGCCAGCAGCCTTGACAGCTCAACTAATGAAAAACTGTTTTTT
TRBV29-1	TRBJ1-1	.	.	CSVEGVTGYRGTEAFF	TGCAGCGTTGAGGGGGTTACAGGGTATAGGGGCACTGAAGCTTTCTTT
TRBV2	TRBJ2-5	.	.	CASTPRGWGQETQYF	TGTGCCAGCACCCCCAGGGGTTGGGGACAAGAGACCCAGTACTTC
TRBV7-2	TRBJ1-1	.	.	CASSSQGGQMNTEAFF	TGTGCCAGCAGCTCACAGGGTGGACAGATGAACACTGAAGCTTTCTTT
TRBV5-1	TRBJ2-1	TRBD1	few	CASSWTGVSSYNEQFF	TGCGCCAGCAGCTGGACAGGGGTAAGCTCCTACAATGAGCAGTTCTTC
TRBV2	TRBJ1-5	.	few	CASSAGFNQPQHF	TGTGCCAGCAGTGCGGGGTTCAATCAGCCCCAGCATTTT
TRBV9	TRBJ2-2	TRBD1	.	CASSATGPGELFF	TGTGCCAGCAGCGCGACAGGGCCCGGGGAGCTGTTTTTT
TRBV3-1/TRBV3-2	TRBJ2-1	.	once	CASSQVGPNEQFF	TGTGCCAGCAGCCAAGTCGGTCCCAATGAGCAGTTCTTC
TRBV28	TRBJ1-1	.	.	CASSFGTGLTFEAFF	TGTGCCAGCAGTTTTGGTACAGGGCTGACCTTTGAAGCTTTCTTT
TRBV7-8	TRBJ2-1	TRBD2	.	CASSLRGLAGSGEQFF	TGTGCCAGCAGCTTAAGAGGTCTAGCGGGGTCAGGTGAGCAGTTCTTC
TRBV9	TRBJ1-6	.	.	CASSHGSYNSPLHF	TGTGCCAGCAGCCACGGGAGCTATAATTCACCCCTCCACTTT
TRBV3-1/TRBV3-2	TRBJ1-3	.	.	CASSPNPRKGSSGNTIYF	TGTGCCAGCAGCCCCAATCCCCGTAAGGGGTCCTCTGGAAACACCATATATTTT
TRBV5-1	TRBJ2-5	.	.	CASSFGAQETQYF	TGCGCCAGCAGCTTTGGGGCCCAAGAGACCCAGTACTTC
TRBV18	TRBJ2-6	TRBD1	.	CASSLGQGSASGANVLTF	TGTGCCAGCTCACTGGGACAGGGCTCCGCCTCTGGGGCCAACGTCCTGACTTTC
TRBV28	TRBJ1-1	.	.	CATWGGGDRFEAFF	TGTGCCACCTGGGGGGGCGGGGACCGATTTGAAGCTTTCTTT
TRBV7-8	TRBJ1-2	.	.	CASSLLNNYGYTF	TGTGCCAGCAGCTTATTAAATAACTATGGCTACACCTTC
TRBV2	TRBJ1-2	.	.	CASSPGVWYGYTF	TGTGCCAGCAGTCCGGGGGTTTGGTATGGCTACACCTTC
TRBV13	TRBJ2-5	TRBD2	.	CASSLVGLAGVQETQYF	TGTGCCAGCAGCTTAGTCGGACTAGCGGGCGTCCAAGAGACCCAGTACTTC
TRBV12-3/TRBV12-4	TRBJ1-5	.	once	CASRQANQPQHF	TGTGCCAGCAGACAGGCTAATCAGCCCCAGCATTTT
TRBV6-5	TRBJ1-1	.	.	CASNADSHGTEAFF	TGTGCCAGCAATGCCGACAGTCATGGAACTGAAGCTTTCTTT
TRBV3-1/TRBV3-2	TRBJ2-2	TRBD2	.	CASSQAGGRTGELFF	TGTGCCAGCAGCCAAGCGGGGGGGCGCACCGGGGAGCTGTTTTTT
TRBV7-9	TRBJ2-3	.	.	CASSLGQGLGWGTDTQYF	TGTGCCAGCAGCTTAGGACAGGGACTAGGATGGGGCACAGATACGCAGTATTTT